This TCR beta chain comes out of a study of cytomegalovirus exposure and HLA in healthy donors. Study-level findings and limits: When a later analysis compared HLA-associated TCR beta chains with equally common others, the HLA-associated chains turned out to be more clonally expanded and to have lower generation probabilities. What was likely a sequencing artifact was a cluster of highly shared sequence variants. Under in vitro conditions, a few CMV-associated chains were confirmed as specific for CMV antigens.

In the PCR, 60 Vbeta and 13 Jbeta primers were used. Profiling relied on immunoSEQ multiplex PCR, and the TCRdb table lists in-frame clones only, not all of them. Of 90,000 to 100,000 clones listed, 65% to 85% were seen once; the top ten hold approximately 3.9%. From germline, CDR1 is PRHDT and CDR2 FYEKMQ (reference sequence). CDR3 length: 15 residues. Trimming took 6 bases from V and 1 from J, leaving 15 bases between them. To note about this clone: Its specificity is unknown.

Sequencing was done on a sample of PBMCs. The TCR comes from a middle-aged man in good health and CMV-seronegative. V and J are TRBV13 and TRBJ2-5; D is perhaps TRBD2 (5 bases). CDR3 DNA sequence: TGTGCCAGCAGGGTCCGACGGGGTCTCCAAGAGACCCAGTACTTC. Translation: CASRVRRGLQETQYF.